The sequence of this T cell receptor beta chain was determined in a study of CD8 T cells in ankylosing spondylitis. Study-wide findings and caveats: Blood of patients with ankylosing spondylitis appeared to be characterized by a TCR beta motif of seven or eight highly homologous variants.

This clonotype came up many times. Its antigen remains unknown. TCRdb recomputed calls from the 5' RACE reads with MiXCR, one row per CDR3 protein. The sample lists hundreds of thousands of distinct CDR3 sequences; about 12% were seen once. Germline V gene lookup returns CDR1 SGHRS and CDR2 YFSETQ. Between the trimmed V and J ends, which lost 4 bases and 7 bases, there was a span of 14 bases. CDR3 size: 14 residues. The chain uses TRBV5-1 and TRBJ2-2; perhaps D is TRBD1 or TRBD2 (5 bases each). Sequencing was performed on blood, either unsorted or a sorted T cell fraction (not recorded which). The source is a male donor with ankylosing spondylitis. The CDR3 spells CASSQGTYGGELFF. As DNA, the CDR3 is TGCGCCAGCAGCCAAGGGACCTACGGCGGGGAGCTGTTTTTT.